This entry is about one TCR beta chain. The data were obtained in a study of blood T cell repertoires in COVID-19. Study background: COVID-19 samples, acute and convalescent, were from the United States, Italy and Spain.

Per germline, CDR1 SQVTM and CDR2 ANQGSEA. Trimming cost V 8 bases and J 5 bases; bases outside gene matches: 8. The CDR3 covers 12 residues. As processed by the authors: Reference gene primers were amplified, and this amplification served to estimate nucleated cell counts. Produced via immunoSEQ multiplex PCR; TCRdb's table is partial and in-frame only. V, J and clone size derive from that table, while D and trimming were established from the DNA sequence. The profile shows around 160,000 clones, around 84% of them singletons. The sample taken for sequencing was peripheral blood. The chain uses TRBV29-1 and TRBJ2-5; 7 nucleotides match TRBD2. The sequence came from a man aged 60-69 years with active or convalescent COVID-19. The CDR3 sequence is CSFWEGRETQYF. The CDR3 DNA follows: TGCAGCTTCTGGGAGGGACGGGAGACCCAGTACTTC.